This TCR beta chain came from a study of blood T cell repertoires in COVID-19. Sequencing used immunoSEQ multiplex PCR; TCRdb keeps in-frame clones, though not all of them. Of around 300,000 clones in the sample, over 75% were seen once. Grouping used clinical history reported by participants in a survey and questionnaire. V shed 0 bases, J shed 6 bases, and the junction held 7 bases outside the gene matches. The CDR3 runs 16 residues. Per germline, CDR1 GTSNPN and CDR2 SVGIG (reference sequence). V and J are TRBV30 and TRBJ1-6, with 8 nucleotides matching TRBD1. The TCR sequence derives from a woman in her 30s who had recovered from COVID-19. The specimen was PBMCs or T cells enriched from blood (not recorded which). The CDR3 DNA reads TGTGCCTGGAGTGTAGGGGGACAGGAGCTTAATTCACCCCTCCACTTT. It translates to CAWSVGGQELNSPLHF.